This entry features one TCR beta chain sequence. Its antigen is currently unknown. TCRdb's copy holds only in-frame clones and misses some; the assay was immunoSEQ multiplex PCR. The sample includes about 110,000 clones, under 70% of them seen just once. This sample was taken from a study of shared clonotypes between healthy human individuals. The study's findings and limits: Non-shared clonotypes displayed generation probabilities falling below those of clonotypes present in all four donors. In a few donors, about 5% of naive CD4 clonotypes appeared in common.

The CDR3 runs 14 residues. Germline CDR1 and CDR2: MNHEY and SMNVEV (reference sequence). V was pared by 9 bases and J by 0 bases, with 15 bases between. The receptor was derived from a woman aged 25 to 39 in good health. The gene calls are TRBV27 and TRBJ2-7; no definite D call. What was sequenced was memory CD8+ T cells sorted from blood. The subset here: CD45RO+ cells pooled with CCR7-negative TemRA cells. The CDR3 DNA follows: TGTGCCAGTAGTATCGCGCTGAGCTCCTACGAGCAGTACTTC. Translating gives CASSIALSSYEQYF.